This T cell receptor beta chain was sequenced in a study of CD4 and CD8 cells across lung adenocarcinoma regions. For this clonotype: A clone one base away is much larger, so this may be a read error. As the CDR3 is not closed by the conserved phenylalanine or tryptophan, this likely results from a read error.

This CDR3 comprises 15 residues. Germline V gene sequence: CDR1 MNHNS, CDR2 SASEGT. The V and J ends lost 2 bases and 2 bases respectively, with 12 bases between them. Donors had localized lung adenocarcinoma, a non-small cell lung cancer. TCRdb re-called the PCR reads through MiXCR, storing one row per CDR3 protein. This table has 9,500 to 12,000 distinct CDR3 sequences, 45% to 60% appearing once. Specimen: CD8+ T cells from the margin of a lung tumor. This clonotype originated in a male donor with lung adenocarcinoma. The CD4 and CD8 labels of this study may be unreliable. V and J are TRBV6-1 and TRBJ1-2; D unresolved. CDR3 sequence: CASSELLFENYGYTL. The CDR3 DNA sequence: TGTGCCAGCAGTGAACTCCTATTCGAGAACTATGGCTACACCCTC.